This TCR beta chain was observed in a study of blood T cell repertoires in COVID-19. Repertoires were generated with immunoSEQ multiplex PCR, while TCRdb's copy carries only in-frame clones and drops some. The sample contains a few hundred thousand clones, around 85% of which appear only once. Study members were between 18 and 89 years old and lived in 24 US regions. The germline CDR1 and CDR2 sequences are KGHDR and SFDVKD. With 7 bases removed from V and 4 bases from J, the gap between germline ends came to 12 bases. This CDR3 spans 13 amino acids. The chain employs TRBV24-1 and TRBJ1-1; D is perhaps TRBD1 (5 bases). The TCR comes from a woman in her thirties or forties with acute COVID-19. Sequenced: PBMCs or T cells enriched from blood (not recorded which). The CDR3 nucleotides are TGTGCCACCAGACTGACGGGGGGCACTGAAGCTTTCTTT. Protein: CATRLTGGTEAFF.